This is a list of T cell receptor beta chains from one sample in a study of blood T cell repertoires in COVID-19. This table comes from immunoSEQ multiplex PCR, and its TCRdb copy is limited to in-frame clones, with some not included. The sample yields some 190,000 clones, about 85% seen once. The sample consisted of peripheral blood. The receptors derive from a woman aged 80 or over with acute or convalescent COVID-19. Each CDR3 is given with its conserved first and last residue. Fields, in order: clone size, D gene, J gene, V gene, CDR3 protein, CDR3 DNA. D genes are given only for firm matches. Expanded clones are given a class, and other clones once, few, many or no size at all.

clone_size: NA; d_call: TRBD1; j_call: TRBJ2-1; v_call: TRBV5-1; cdr3_aa: CASSGGTGRNEQFF; cdr3_nt: TGCGCCAGCAGCGGTGGGACAGGCAGGAATGAGCAGTTCTTC
clone_size: few; d_call: TRBD1; j_call: TRBJ1-5; v_call: TRBV24-1; cdr3_aa: CATSAGQGINQPQHF; cdr3_nt: TGTGCCACCAGCGCGGGACAGGGGATCAATCAGCCCCAGCATTTT
clone_size: NA; d_call: NA; j_call: TRBJ1-2; v_call: TRBV3-1/TRBV3-2; cdr3_aa: CASTLRGGNYGYTF; cdr3_nt: TGTGCCAGCACCCTCCGGGGAGGGAACTATGGCTACACCTTC
clone_size: NA; d_call: NA; j_call: TRBJ1-6; v_call: TRBV7-2; cdr3_aa: CASSLAANSPLHF; cdr3_nt: TGTGCCAGCAGCTTAGCGGCTAATTCACCCCTCCACTTT
clone_size: NA; d_call: NA; j_call: TRBJ2-7; v_call: TRBV5-1; cdr3_aa: CASSLTGSPKYEQYF; cdr3_nt: TGCGCCAGCAGCTTGACCGGGAGCCCCAAATACGAGCAGTACTTC
clone_size: NA; d_call: NA; j_call: TRBJ1-2; v_call: TRBV4-1; cdr3_aa: CASSPTQASLYGYTF; cdr3_nt: TGCGCCAGCAGCCCAACACAGGCATCCCTCTATGGCTACACCTTC
clone_size: NA; d_call: TRBD1; j_call: TRBJ1-2; v_call: TRBV27; cdr3_aa: CASSAGTGGYTF; cdr3_nt: TGTGCCAGCAGTGCCGGGACAGGTGGCTACACCTTC
clone_size: few; d_call: TRBD2; j_call: TRBJ2-7; v_call: TRBV5-1; cdr3_aa: CASSFERGYEQYF; cdr3_nt: TGCGCCAGCAGCTTTGAGCGGGGCTACGAGCAGTACTTC
clone_size: NA; d_call: NA; j_call: TRBJ1-1; v_call: TRBV28; cdr3_aa: CASSLADKNTEAFF; cdr3_nt: TGTGCCAGCAGTTTGGCAGACAAGAACACTGAAGCTTTCTTT
clone_size: NA; d_call: TRBD2; j_call: TRBJ2-5; v_call: TRBV7-7; cdr3_aa: CASSLLAGGPETQYF; cdr3_nt: TGTGCTAGCAGCTTATTAGCGGGAGGGCCCGAGACCCAGTACTTC
clone_size: once; d_call: TRBD1; j_call: TRBJ1-2; v_call: TRBV7-9; cdr3_aa: CASTPNNQGASGYTF; cdr3_nt: TGTGCCAGTACTCCAAACAACCAGGGGGCAAGTGGCTACACCTTC
clone_size: NA; d_call: TRBD2; j_call: TRBJ2-7; v_call: TRBV6-2/TRBV6-3; cdr3_aa: CASSWWTSQDEQYF; cdr3_nt: TGTGCCAGCAGTTGGTGGACTAGCCAGGACGAGCAGTACTTC
clone_size: NA; d_call: NA; j_call: TRBJ1-5; v_call: TRBV6-2/TRBV6-3; cdr3_aa: CASSPRDNQPQHF; cdr3_nt: TGTGCCAGCAGTCCCCGGGACAATCAGCCCCAGCATTTT
clone_size: NA; d_call: NA; j_call: TRBJ2-1; v_call: TRBV4-2; cdr3_aa: CASRPRFF; cdr3_nt: TGTGCCAGCAGGCCAAGATTCTTC
clone_size: NA; d_call: TRBD2; j_call: TRBJ2-2; v_call: TRBV7-9; cdr3_aa: CASSTSGNTGELFF; cdr3_nt: TGTGCCAGCTCCACTAGCGGTAACACCGGGGAGCTGTTTTTT
clone_size: few; d_call: TRBD2; j_call: TRBJ2-2; v_call: TRBV11-3; cdr3_aa: CASSRSYGGSNTGELFF; cdr3_nt: TGTGCCAGCAGCCGCTCCTACGGGGGGTCGAACACCGGGGAGCTGTTTTTT
clone_size: NA; d_call: TRBD2; j_call: TRBJ2-1; v_call: TRBV18; cdr3_aa: CASSIVLAGSNEQFF; cdr3_nt: TGTGCCAGCTCAATCGTACTAGCGGGATCCAATGAGCAGTTCTTC
clone_size: NA; d_call: TRBD1; j_call: TRBJ1-2; v_call: TRBV18; cdr3_aa: CASSPPSTGGEYGYTF; cdr3_nt: TGTGCCAGCTCACCACCGTCCACAGGGGGAGAATATGGCTACACCTTC
clone_size: NA; d_call: TRBD2; j_call: TRBJ2-3; v_call: TRBV5-1; cdr3_aa: CASSDGGTSTDTQYF; cdr3_nt: TGCGCCAGCAGCGACGGGGGGACTAGCACAGATACGCAGTATTTT
clone_size: NA; d_call: TRBD2; j_call: TRBJ2-1; v_call: TRBV18; cdr3_aa: CASSPSAGDYNEQFF; cdr3_nt: TGTGCCAGCTCACCCTCAGCGGGAGACTACAATGAGCAGTTCTTC
clone_size: many; d_call: NA; j_call: TRBJ1-2; v_call: TRBV9; cdr3_aa: CASSVYNNYGYTF; cdr3_nt: TGTGCCAGCAGCGTGTACAACAACTATGGCTACACCTTC
clone_size: NA; d_call: NA; j_call: TRBJ2-7; v_call: TRBV18; cdr3_aa: CASSPRGSYEQYF; cdr3_nt: TGTGCCAGCTCACCACGAGGATCCTACGAGCAGTACTTC
clone_size: few; d_call: NA; j_call: TRBJ1-5; v_call: TRBV6-5; cdr3_aa: CASSVQRNQPQHF; cdr3_nt: TGTGCCAGCAGCGTACAGCGCAATCAGCCCCAGCATTTT
clone_size: NA; d_call: NA; j_call: TRBJ2-7; v_call: TRBV18; cdr3_aa: CASSPGEAYEQYF; cdr3_nt: TGTGCCAGCTCACCAGGGGAGGCCTACGAGCAGTACTTC
clone_size: few; d_call: NA; j_call: TRBJ1-6; v_call: TRBV27; cdr3_aa: CASRTASLAGRSSPLHF; cdr3_nt: TGTGCCAGCAGAACGGCGTCGCTTGCGGGGAGAAGCTCACCCCTCCACTTT
clone_size: NA; d_call: TRBD1; j_call: TRBJ1-1; v_call: TRBV5-1; cdr3_aa: CASSTGQGHTEAFF; cdr3_nt: TGCGCCAGCAGCACGGGACAGGGGCACACTGAAGCTTTCTTT
clone_size: NA; d_call: NA; j_call: TRBJ1-1; v_call: TRBV19; cdr3_aa: CASTLDNLNTEAFF; cdr3_nt: TGTGCCAGTACCCTGGACAATCTGAACACTGAAGCTTTCTTT
clone_size: NA; d_call: TRBD1; j_call: TRBJ1-3; v_call: TRBV18; cdr3_aa: CASSPPTGDSGNTIYF; cdr3_nt: TGTGCCAGCTCACCACCCACAGGGGACTCTGGAAACACCATATATTTT
clone_size: NA; d_call: TRBD1; j_call: TRBJ2-1; v_call: TRBV19; cdr3_aa: CASSIVGTVPNEQFF; cdr3_nt: TGTGCCAGTAGTATAGTAGGGACAGTGCCTAATGAGCAGTTCTTC
clone_size: NA; d_call: NA; j_call: TRBJ1-1; v_call: TRBV6-5; cdr3_aa: CASSYLGGAFF; cdr3_nt: TGTGCCAGCAGTTACTTGGGGGGAGCTTTCTTT
clone_size: NA; d_call: TRBD1; j_call: TRBJ2-1; v_call: TRBV24-1; cdr3_aa: CATSSGQVGANEQFF; cdr3_nt: TGTGCCACCAGTAGTGGACAGGTGGGGGCCAATGAGCAGTTCTTC
clone_size: NA; d_call: TRBD1; j_call: TRBJ2-7; v_call: TRBV19; cdr3_aa: CASSRRQGSDEQYF; cdr3_nt: TGTGCCAGTAGTCGTCGACAGGGTAGCGACGAGCAGTACTTC
clone_size: NA; d_call: NA; j_call: TRBJ1-2; v_call: TRBV30; cdr3_aa: CAWSLLTENYGYTF; cdr3_nt: TGTGCCTGGAGTCTCTTGACGGAGAACTATGGCTACACCTTC
clone_size: NA; d_call: TRBD2; j_call: TRBJ2-2; v_call: TRBV6-2/TRBV6-3; cdr3_aa: CASSLTSGRSTGELFF; cdr3_nt: TGTGCCAGCAGTCTGACTAGCGGGAGGAGCACCGGGGAGCTGTTTTTT
clone_size: NA; d_call: NA; j_call: TRBJ2-1; v_call: TRBV2; cdr3_aa: CASREGANEQFF; cdr3_nt: TGTGCCAGCAGAGAGGGAGCCAATGAGCAGTTCTTC
clone_size: NA; d_call: NA; j_call: TRBJ1-6; v_call: TRBV18; cdr3_aa: CASSPGMSGNSPLHF; cdr3_nt: TGTGCCAGCTCACCAGGAATGTCCGGGAATTCACCCCTCCACTTT
clone_size: NA; d_call: NA; j_call: TRBJ1-5; v_call: TRBV7-2; cdr3_aa: CASSFGQVSNQPQHF; cdr3_nt: TGTGCCAGCAGCTTCGGTCAAGTCAGCAATCAGCCCCAGCATTTT